This is a list of T cell receptor beta chains from one sample in a study of immune heterogeneity within non-small cell lung tumors. TCRdb recomputed calls from the multiplex PCR reads with MiXCR, one row per CDR3 protein. The table shows some 10,000 distinct CDR3 sequences, with roughly 26% occurring only once. The sequenced sample was lung tumor tissue. The source is a man aged 50 or older with non-small cell lung cancer. CDR3s include the opening cysteine and the closing phenylalanine or tryptophan. D genes are given only for firm matches. A clone size is listed for some rows: how often the clone was seen (once, few, many), or a class if it is expanded.

j_call clone_size d_call cdr3_length v_call cdr3_aa cdr3_nt
TRBJ2-7 medium-sized TRBD1 13 TRBV6-1 CASLQGSSYEQYF TGTGCCAGCCTACAGGGGTCCTCCTACGAGCAGTACTTC
TRBJ2-1 few TRBD2 16 TRBV5-1 CASSPGLAGDYNEQFF TGCGCCAGCAGCCCGGGACTAGCGGGAGATTACAATGAGCAGTTCTTC
TRBJ2-3 . . 15 TRBV29-1 CSVEFTGGHTDTQYF TGCAGCGTTGAATTTACGGGTGGCCACACAGATACGCAGTATTTT
TRBJ2-3 medium-sized . 16 TRBV11-2 CASSLVFGIERDTQYF TGTGCCAGCAGCTTAGTTTTTGGAATTGAGCGGGATACGCAGTATTTT
TRBJ2-3 medium-sized . 14 TRBV12-3/TRBV12-4 CASSGRLHTDTQYF TGTGCCAGCAGTGGGAGGTTACACACAGATACGCAGTATTTT
TRBJ1-2 many TRBD1 13 TRBV5-1 CASSLGDRSGYTF TGCGCCAGCAGCTTGGGGGACAGGTCTGGCTACACCTTC
TRBJ1-4 medium-sized . 17 TRBV7-2 CASSLSAMTTFNEKLFF TGTGCCAGCAGCCTCTCGGCTATGACTACTTTTAATGAAAAACTGTTTTTT
TRBJ2-7 medium-sized . 17 TRBV12-3/TRBV12-4 CASSPPLGRTDNYEQYF TGTGCCAGCAGTCCTCCACTAGGACGGACGGATAACTACGAGCAGTACTTC
TRBJ1-6 many . 19 TRBV5-6 CASSLGPDKATSYNSPLHF TGTGCCAGCAGCTTGGGGCCGGACAAAGCGACCTCCTATAATTCACCCCTCCACTTT
TRBJ2-1 medium-sized TRBD2 16 TRBV6-4 CASSKLSGGAANEQFF TGTGCCAGCAGTAAACTTAGCGGGGGGGCTGCCAATGAGCAGTTCTTC
TRBJ1-5 many . 16 TRBV20-1 CSAREAGVVSNQPQHF TGCAGTGCTAGAGAGGCAGGGGTAGTTAGCAATCAGCCCCAGCATTTT
TRBJ1-3 many . 15 TRBV4-1 CASSQDDFFGNTIYF TGCGCCAGCAGCCAAGATGATTTCTTCGGAAACACCATATATTTT
TRBJ2-7 medium-sized TRBD2 14 TRBV7-8 CASSLERGVGEQYF TGTGCCAGCAGCTTAGAACGGGGGGTAGGTGAGCAGTACTTC
TRBJ2-7 many . 16 TRBV5-1 CASSLAPLRLVSEQYF TGCGCCAGCAGCTTGGCCCCCTTAAGACTCGTATCCGAGCAGTACTTC
TRBJ2-5 . TRBD2 18 TRBV7-2 CASSLNTPRLAGGETQYF TGTGCCAGCAGCCTCAACACCCCGAGACTAGCGGGGGGCGAGACCCAGTACTTC
TRBJ2-2 few . 13 TRBV7-9 CASSSGHTGELFF TGTGCCAGCAGCTCGGGGCATACCGGGGAGCTGTTTTTT
TRBJ1-5 . TRBD1 18 TRBV6-8 CASKSRDRGREKNQPQNF TGTGCCAGCAAGTCCCGGGACAGGGGACGAGAGAAAAATCAGCCCCAGAATTTT
TRBJ2-2 once . 13 TRBV5-1 CASSIGGSGELFF TGCGCCAGCAGCATCGGGGGCTCCGGGGAGCTGTTTTTT
TRBJ2-7 medium-sized . 14 TRBV5-6 CASSLAEAEYEQYF TGTGCCAGCAGCTTGGCTGAAGCGGAGTACGAGCAGTACTTC
TRBJ1-2 few . 13 TRBV5-1 CASSSGTRGGYTF TGCGCCAGCAGCTCCGGGACAAGGGGTGGCTACACCTTC
TRBJ2-1 many TRBD2 15 TRBV5-1 CASSLGNSGYNEQFF TGCGCCAGCAGCTTGGGGAATAGCGGGTACAATGAGCAGTTCTTC
TRBJ2-1 few TRBD2 16 TRBV27 CASSPGSGGTYNEQFF TGTGCCAGCAGTCCGGGAAGCGGGGGCACCTACAATGAGCAGTTCTTC
TRBJ1-4 medium-sized . 14 TRBV6-1 CASSWVGTNEKLFF TGTGCCAGCAGTTGGGTAGGGACTAATGAAAAACTGTTTTTT
TRBJ1-5 . TRBD1 18 TRBV4-1 CDSSQDHAGQGSDQPQHF TGCGACAGCAGCCAAGATCATGCGGGACAGGGTAGTGATCAGCCCCAGCATTTT
TRBJ1-5 . . 16 TRBV7-8 CASSSEAGGAGQPQHF TGTGCCAGCAGCTCTGAGGCGGGGGGCGCGGGTCAGCCCCAGCATTTT
TRBJ2-2 . . 14 TRBV5-6 CASSFSVNTGELFF TGTGCCAGCAGCTTCTCCGTGAACACCGGGGAGCTGTTTTTT
TRBJ1-1 . . 13 TRBV5-1 CASSLDIGPEAFF TGCGCCAGCAGCTTGGATATCGGGCCTGAAGCTTTCTTT
TRBJ2-3 many . 15 TRBV6-4 CASSDKKSGTDTQYF TGTGCCAGCAGTGACAAAAAGAGCGGCACAGATACGCAGTATTTT
TRBJ1-5 . TRBD1 16 TRBV7-9 CASSLVVGTENQPQHF TGTGCCAGCAGCTTAGTTGTAGGGACAGAGAATCAGCCCCAGCATTTT
TRBJ1-4 . TRBD1 15 TRBV6-1 CASTIRDRGSEKLFF TGTGCCAGCACTATCCGGGACAGGGGGAGTGAAAAACTGTTTTTT
TRBJ2-5 few TRBD2 16 TRBV20-1 CSASRLAGVLGETQYF TGCAGTGCTAGTAGACTAGCGGGGGTATTAGGAGAGACCCAGTACTTC
TRBJ2-2 medium-sized . 15 TRBV3-1 CASSPTGLNTGELFF TGTGCCAGCAGCCCTACAGGGCTTAACACCGGGGAGCTGTTTTTT
TRBJ1-1 . . 13 TRBV20-1 CSARAQGNTEAFF TGCAGTGCTAGAGCGCAGGGGAACACTGAAGCTTTCTTT
TRBJ1-6 medium-sized . 14 TRBV28 CASSPSEGGSPLHF TGTGCCAGCAGCCCGAGTGAGGGAGGTTCACCCCTCCACTTT
TRBJ2-1 few . 12 TRBV5-4 CASSYTYNEQFF TGTGCCAGCAGCTACACCTACAATGAGCAGTTCTTC
TRBJ2-7 . . 15 TRBV28 CASSLRDLPSYEQYF TGTGCCAGCAGTTTGCGGGATCTCCCATCCTACGAGCAGTACTTC
TRBJ2-5 few . 17 TRBV10-3 CAISESSGQGKRETQYF TGTGCCATCAGTGAGTCGTCTGGGCAGGGTAAACGAGAGACCCAGTACTTC
TRBJ1-5 few TRBD1 14 TRBV20-1 CSAPGQGNNQPQHF TGCAGTGCCCCGGGACAGGGTAACAATCAGCCCCAGCATTTT
TRBJ1-2 few . 15 TRBV5-6 CASSLWSGLSYGYTF TGTGCCAGCAGCTTGTGGTCAGGGCTGTCCTATGGCTACACCTTC
TRBJ1-4 many . 12 TRBV25-1 CASSEFGEKLFF TGTGCCAGCAGTGAATTTGGTGAAAAACTGTTTTTT
TRBJ2-7 medium-sized . 18 TRBV5-1 CASSLAGSVFGAFHEQYF TGCGCCAGCAGCTTGGCCGGTTCAGTTTTCGGAGCGTTCCACGAGCAGTACTTC
TRBJ2-3 . TRBD2 16 TRBV4-2 CASSQEGAGVPDTQYF TGTGCCAGCAGCCAAGAAGGAGCGGGAGTGCCAGATACGCAGTATTTT
TRBJ2-5 . . 17 TRBV5-1 CASSFNPPGAGGETLYF TGCGCCAGCAGCTTTAACCCACCCGGGGCAGGAGGGGAGACCCTGTACTTC
TRBJ2-3 . TRBD1 16 TRBV29-1 CSVRPTGQGAGASQYF TGCAGCGTAAGACCCACGGGACAGGGGGCGGGAGCCTCGCAGTATTTT
TRBJ2-5 few . 14 TRBV19 CASSGGAKWGTQYF TGTGCCAGTAGTGGCGGGGCCAAGTGGGGGACCCAGTACTTC
TRBJ2-7 many . 14 TRBV19 CASSIGGRRNEQYF TGTGCCAGTAGTATCGGGGGGCGGAGGAACGAGCAGTACTTC
TRBJ2-2 few TRBD1 14 TRBV19 CASNRGGNTGELFF TGTGCCAGTAACAGGGGCGGGAACACCGGGGAGCTGTTTTTT
TRBJ2-2 . . 15 TRBV10-3 CAISEAGTSGGELFF TGTGCCATCAGTGAGGCTGGGACTTCAGGGGGGGAGCTGTTTTTT
TRBJ1-2 medium-sized TRBD1 14 TRBV4-2 CASSQGTGNYGYTF TGTGCCAGCAGCCAGGGGACAGGGAACTATGGCTACACCTTC
TRBJ2-2 medium-sized . 14 TRBV27 CASSLPRGTGELFF TGTGCCAGCAGTCTCCCGCGGGGCACCGGGGAGCTGTTTTTT
TRBJ1-1 few . 13 TRBV30 CAWARGGYTEAFF TGTGCCTGGGCTAGAGGTGGGTACACTGAAGCTTTCTTT
TRBJ1-4 many TRBD1 12 TRBV28 CASSLVTGGQFF TGTGCCAGCAGTTTAGTGACAGGGGGCCAGTTTTTT
TRBJ2-2 many TRBD1 16 TRBV6-5 CASSYDITGVSGELFF TGTGCCAGCAGTTACGATATAACAGGGGTCTCCGGGGAGCTGTTTTTT
TRBJ1-2 many TRBD1 15 TRBV6-1 CASSSRDRGYYGYTF TGTGCCAGCAGTTCACGGGACAGAGGGTACTATGGCTACACCTTC